This TCR beta chain was documented in a study of control samples from healthy donors and cancer patients. This clone appeared a single time. V dropped 7 bases and J dropped 4 bases, with 19 bases sitting between them. Germline CDR1 is MNHEY and CDR2 is SMNVEV (reference sequence). The length of the CDR3 is 15 residues. Libraries were prepared by immunoSEQ multiplex PCR; TCRdb keeps only in-frame clonotypes and omits some of them. This table holds about 410,000 clones, 80% to 95% found once. V usage is TRBV27 and J usage is TRBJ1-1, with D hard to call. Sequenced input: PBMCs. The TCR comes from a man between 40 and 49 years old with head and neck cancer. The DNA of the CDR3 is TGTGCCAGCAAGGAAGGCCCCGGTGGTTTCACTGAAGCTTTCTTT. Translating gives CASKEGPGGFTEAFF.